The table lists the clone carrying this TCR beta chain with many counts. Its target is not known. Described time point: blood at routine non-recurrence follow-up after resection. Frozen PBMC, nontumor lung or tumor provided whole RNA, which was sequenced unsorted. Germline V gene data show CDR1 as MGHDK and CDR2 as SYGVNS. The CDR3 spans 14 residues. V lost 4 bases and J 0 bases, leaving 7 bases between the germline ends. The data derive from a study of spatial heterogeneity in lung cancer. At the level of the study: A consistent excess of beta-chain over alpha-chain sequences was detected.

Each TCR cDNA molecule carried a unique molecular identifier. TCRdb recomputed calls from the 5' RACE reads with MiXCR, one row per CDR3 protein. The sample carries approximately 12,000 distinct CDR3 sequences, about 9.5% recorded once. Study-wide results and limits: Detection of ubiquitous tumor TCRs in blood was higher at resection than follow-up.

The starting material was PBMCs, obtained at follow-up. V is TRBV25-1 and J is TRBJ2-1; D call uncertain. This TCR was recovered from a female donor with early-stage non-small cell lung cancer. CDR3 region: CASSAVSSYNEQFF. DNA for the CDR3: TGTGCCAGCAGTGCAGTTAGCTCCTACAATGAGCAGTTCTTC. Together with reference TRBV25-1 and TRBJ2-1, the CDR3 gives the full variable domain: EADIYQTPRYLVIGTGKKITLECSQTMGHDKMYWYQQDPGMELHLIHYSYGVNSTEKGDLSSESTVSRIRTEHFPLTLESARPSHTSQYLCASSAVSSYNEQFFGPGTRLTVL.